This entry lists 29 T cell receptor beta chains sequenced from one sample in a study of T cell clonotyping in hematopoietic cell transplantation. Generated by immunoSEQ multiplex PCR, the TCRdb table keeps only in-frame clones and is missing some. This repertoire shows some 30,000 clones, approximately 94% found once; its top ten account for roughly 1.4%. Source material: peripheral blood mononuclear cells. The origin of the receptors is a man over 45 in good health. Some clones in this sample may be carry-over from other donors' samples.

This chain links TRBV6-5 with TRBJ2-2; a weak D match, TRBD1 (6 bases). The CDR3 spans 13 residues. V dropped 6 bases and J dropped 5 bases, with 10 bases sitting between them. Germline V gene sequence: CDR1 MNHEY, CDR2 SVGAGI. The CDR3, as DNA: TGTGCCAGCAGATACAGGGTGACCGGGGAGCTGTTTTTT. It is translated as CASRYRVTGELFF.

The CDR3: CASSYDPGRTQYF. The CDR3 DNA reads as TGTGCCAGCAGTTACGACCCGGGTAGGACCCAGTACTTC. The chain links TRBV6-5 to TRBJ2-5; no firm D call. The V and J ends lost 2 bases and 7 bases respectively, with 11 bases between them. Germline-derived CDR1 and CDR2 are MNHEY and SVGAGI. The CDR3 consists of 13 residues.

This clone was detected a few times. The chain carries TRBV9 and TRBJ1-3; D not certain. Looked up from germline, CDR1 is SGDLS and CDR2 is YYNGEE. The CDR3 length is 15 residues. Trimming pared 0 bases from V and 0 bases from J, leaving 7 bases between. In DNA, the CDR3 is TGTGCCAGCAGCGTAGGACTCTTCTCTGGAAACACCATATATTTT. This translates into CASSVGLFSGNTIYF.

The genes are TRBV7-6 and TRBJ1-3, with D unresolved. The CDR3 contains 15 residues. V lost 3 bases, J lost 0 bases, and 9 bases lay in between. Germline V gives CDR1 SGHVS, CDR2 FNYEAQ. The CDR3 DNA reads as TGTGCCAGCAGCTTGCCGACAAACTCTGGAAACACCATATATTTT. It is translated as CASSLPTNSGNTIYF. The full variable domain, with the rest looked up from reference TRBV7-6 and TRBJ1-3, is GAGVSQSPRYKVTKRGQDVALRCDPISGHVSLYWYRQALGQGPEFLTYFNYEAQQDKSGLPNDRFSAERPEGSISTLTIQRTEQRDSAMYRCASSLPTNSGNTIYFGEGSWLTVV.

V and J are TRBV2 and TRBJ1-5, with a possible D match to TRBD1 (5 bases). Trimming took 3 bases from V and 2 from J, leaving 11 bases between them. This CDR3 has 15 amino acids. Germline assignment: CDR1 SNHLY and CDR2 FYNNEI. The CDR3 loop is CASSEAGRGNQPQHF. The CDR3 DNA follows: TGTGCCAGCAGTGAGGCAGGGCGAGGCAATCAGCCCCAGCATTTT.

This sequence joins TRBV6-5 and TRBJ1-2; TRBD1 aligns across 9 bases. V lost 5 bases to trimming and J lost 8 bases; unmatched junction nucleotides: 9. This CDR3 comprises 14 residues. Germline loops: CDR1 MNHEY, CDR2 SVGAGI. This chain's CDR3 is CASSVPGQGLGYTF. The CDR3, as DNA: TGTGCCAGCAGTGTTCCGGGACAGGGTTTGGGCTACACCTTC.

The chain uses TRBV6-5 and TRBJ1-2; 11 nucleotides align to TRBD1. The CDR3 sequence is 14 residues long. The germline gives CDR1 MNHEY, CDR2 SVGAGI. Trimming at V came to 8 bases and at J to 6 bases, leaving 8 bases not matched to a gene. CDR3 DNA sequence: TGTGCCAGCGGCTGGGACAGGGGGATAGATGGCTACACCTTC. This gives the protein CASGWDRGIDGYTF.

The rearrangement uses TRBV29-1 and TRBJ2-1, with a possible D match to TRBD2 (5 bases). This CDR3 contains 16 residues. Trimming removed 0 bases from V and 0 bases from J, with 12 bases in between. Germline loops: CDR1 SQVTM, CDR2 ANQGSEA. The CDR3 is CSVEDGGRSSYNEQFF. In DNA form, the CDR3 reads TGCAGCGTTGAAGATGGAGGCCGAAGCTCCTACAATGAGCAGTTCTTC.

The table lists this clone with a count of one. The V gene is TRBV9, the J gene TRBJ1-1, with TRBD1 matching 8 bases. The V and J ends lost 5 bases and 11 bases, in that order; junction bases with no gene match: 11. CDR3 length: 13 residues. Germline-derived CDR1 and CDR2 are SGDLS and YYNGEE. DNA of the CDR3: TGTGCCAGCAGGCCCGGAATCCAGGGGGCGGCTTTCTTT. This encodes CASRPGIQGAAFF.

The V gene is TRBV4-3, the J gene TRBJ2-2, with a tentative D call TRBD1 (6 bases). The length of the CDR3 is 17 residues. Deletions cut 4 bases from V and 1 base from J, with 16 bases between. Germline-derived CDR1 and CDR2 are LGHNA and YSLEER. The DNA of the CDR3 is TGCGCCAGCAGCCGAACCGACAGGATCCTGAACACCGGGGAGCTGTTTTTT. It specifies CASSRTDRILNTGELFF.

V gene TRBV2 combines with J gene TRBJ1-5, with unresolved D. CDR3 length: 15 residues. V was cut by 6 bases and J by 5 bases, with 17 bases left in between. CDR1 SNHLY and CDR2 FYNNEI come from the germline V gene. The CDR3 region is CASSERTSQDQPQHF. In DNA form, the CDR3 reads TGTGCCAGCAGCGAGAGGACGTCTCAGGATCAGCCCCAGCATTTT.

This clone was recorded only once. The chain combines TRBV7-3 with TRBJ2-1, with D possibly being TRBD1 (6 bases). Germline loops: CDR1 SGHTA, CDR2 FQGTGA. The CDR3 covers 15 residues. V was shortened by 5 bases and J by 0 bases, with 11 bases between the two germline ends. CDR3 in amino acids: CASSPQGSSYNEQFF. The CDR3 DNA reads as TGTGCCAGCAGCCCTCAGGGGAGCTCCTACAATGAGCAGTTCTTC.

This chain uses TRBV6-5 with TRBJ1-1, with D maybe TRBD1 (6 bases). Germline values: CDR1 MNHEY, CDR2 SVGAGI. Trimming took off 8 bases at V and 5 bases at J, with 18 bases between the two ends. CDR3 length equals 14 residues. CDR3 nucleotides: TGTGCCAGCGGTACAGGGCCGGGGGTTACTGAAGCTTTCTTT. It is translated as CASGTGPGVTEAFF.

The CDR3 DNA is TGTGCCAGCAGTGAATCCGGGACAGGGGGCTGGGAGACCCAGTACTTC. Its translation is CASSESGTGGWETQYF. The genes are TRBV6-1 and TRBJ2-5; 12 positions match TRBD1. The CDR3 has 16 amino acids. Per germline, CDR1 MNHNS and CDR2 SASEGT. V trimming: 2 bases; J trimming: 5 bases; junction bases outside the gene matches: 6.

The rearrangement joins TRBV6-6 to TRBJ1-1, with 10 positions matching TRBD1. This CDR3 is 16 amino acids long. Per the germline V gene, CDR1 is MNHNY and CDR2 is SVGAGI (reference sequence). The V segment lost 6 bases and the J segment 5 bases; nucleotides outside the gene matches: 12. The CDR3 here is CASRASDGTGVTEAFF. The CDR3 DNA follows: TGTGCCAGCAGGGCATCGGATGGGACAGGGGTGACTGAAGCTTTCTTT.

The genes are TRBV7-2 and TRBJ2-3; D might be TRBD1 or TRBD2, each matching 6 bases. The germline V gene encodes CDR1 SGHTA and CDR2 FQGNSA. The CDR3 spans 13 residues. V lost 5 bases, J lost 11 bases, and 17 bases lay in between. CDR3 sequence: CASSPGAGKGQYF. The CDR3 region has the DNA TGTGCCAGCAGCCCAGGGGCGGGGAAGGGGCAGTATTTT.

The V gene is TRBV2, the J gene TRBJ2-5, with D hard to call. The V gene lost 1 base and the J gene lost 4 bases, with 7 bases spanning the gap. The CDR3 has 13 amino acids. Germline V gene data show CDR1 as SNHLY and CDR2 as FYNNEI. CDR3 in DNA: TGTGCCAGCAGTGAAGGACTTCTAGAGACCCAGTACTTC. The encoded protein is CASSEGLLETQYF.

V is TRBV2 and J is TRBJ1-5; no reliable D call. Germline loops: CDR1 SNHLY, CDR2 FYNNEI. The CDR3 extends over 14 amino acids. The ends were cut back, 6 bases at V and 4 bases at J, with 13 bases in the middle. The CDR3: CASRLEGWNQPQHF. The CDR3 region has the DNA TGTGCCAGCAGGCTCGAGGGTTGGAATCAGCCCCAGCATTTT.

The genes are TRBV6-4 and TRBJ2-2; TRBD1 aligns across 10 bases. Germline values: CDR1 MRHNA, CDR2 SNTAGT. V trimming: 3 bases; J trimming: 3 bases; junction bases outside the gene matches: 1. The CDR3 extends over 15 amino acids. CDR3 sequence: CASSEGTGDTGELFF. CDR3 in DNA: TGTGCCAGCAGTGAGGGGACAGGGGACACCGGGGAGCTGTTTTTT.

The chain has TRBV5-1 and TRBJ1-1, with 8 bases identical to TRBD1. This CDR3 region has 14 residues. Germline V lookup: CDR1 SGHRS, CDR2 YFSETQ. V trimming: 4 bases; J trimming: 6 bases; junction bases outside the gene matches: 8. Here the CDR3 DNA reads TGCGCCAGCAGCGACCCAGGGGGCAGTTCTGAAGCTTTCTTT. It translates to CASSDPGGSSEAFF.

The chain uses TRBV5-1 and TRBJ1-1; 8 bases are a match to TRBD1. V shed 3 bases, J shed 3 bases, and the junction held 7 bases outside the gene matches. Germline V gene lookup returns CDR1 SGHRS and CDR2 YFSETQ. The CDR3 is 15 amino acids. The CDR3 here is CASSWRTGPDTEAFF. In DNA form, the CDR3 reads TGCGCCAGCAGCTGGCGGACAGGGCCCGACACTGAAGCTTTCTTT. The whole variable domain, remainder taken from reference TRBV5-1 and TRBJ1-1, is KAGVTQTPRYLIKTRGQQVTLSCSPISGHRSVSWYQQTPGQGLQFLFEYFSETQRNKGNFPGRFSGRQFSNSRSEMNVSTLELGDSALYLCASSWRTGPDTEAFFGQGTRLTVV.

This chain uses TRBV6-4 with TRBJ1-5; D not certain. In germline, CDR1 is MRHNA, CDR2 SNTAGT. With 0 bases removed from V and 7 bases from J, the gap between germline ends came to 10 bases. The CDR3 totals 14 residues. The DNA of the CDR3 is TGTGCCAGCAGTGACTCGGAGGGCGGCCAGCCCCAGCATTTT. It codes for CASSDSEGGQPQHF.

This clone has only a few counts. The V and J genes are TRBV4-1 and TRBJ1-4, with D possibly being TRBD1 (6 bases). Trimming removed 7 bases at V and 7 bases at J, with 13 bases between. This CDR3 contains 13 residues. CDR1 is MGHRA, CDR2 YSYEKL, per germline. The CDR3 DNA is TGCGCCAGCAATTCAGGGGAAATTGAAAAACTGTTTTTT. Encoded protein: CASNSGEIEKLFF.

The rearrangement joins TRBV10-3 to TRBJ2-7; D is tentatively TRBD1 or TRBD2 (5 bases each). V was clipped by 11 bases and J by 6 bases, with 23 bases between them. The V gene's germline CDR1 is ENHRY and CDR2 SYGVKD. The CDR3 spans 14 residues. The CDR3 DNA reads TGTGCCCTCGCTGCCGGTGAGGGGAGCGGCGAGCAGTACTTC. Amino acids: CALAAGEGSGEQYF.

This chain links TRBV21-1 with TRBJ2-3; TRBD1, the table's D call, lacks a check against the DNA. TRBV21-1 is a recognized pseudogene. This CDR3 region has 18 residues. CDR3 protein: CASSDRPSRQPSTDTQYF. CDR3 sequence (DNA): TGTGCCAGCAGCGATCGACCAAGCCGACAGCCAAGCACAGATACGCAGTATTTT.

This chain uses TRBV30 with TRBJ2-7, with a possible D match to TRBD1 (5 bases). V dropped 3 bases and J dropped 3 bases, with 9 bases sitting between them. From germline, CDR1 is GTSNPN and CDR2 SVGIG (reference sequence). CDR3 length: 12 residues. The CDR3 nucleotides read TGTGCCTGGAGCGTCCAGGGCTACGAGCAGTACTTC. The encoded protein is CAWSVQGYEQYF.

The chain combines TRBV6-1 with TRBJ1-2, with TRBD1 as a possible D gene (6 bases). Trimming took off 11 bases at V and 6 bases at J, with 19 bases between the two ends. CDR3 length: 13 amino acids. Germline CDR1 is MNHNS and CDR2 is SASEGT. The CDR3 reads CARNGGAKDGYTF. The CDR3 bases are TGTGCCCGAAACGGGGGGGCAAAGGATGGCTACACCTTC.

This clone was counted once. This chain connects TRBV7-2 to TRBJ1-5; D is uncertain. V was cut by 1 base and J by 0 bases, with 10 bases left in between. Germline V CDR1 and CDR2: SGHTA, FQGNSA. The CDR3 spans 16 residues. The CDR3 region is CASSLVGQNSNQPQHF. The CDR3 bases are TGTGCCAGCAGCTTAGTTGGGCAGAATAGCAATCAGCCCCAGCATTTT.

The chain has TRBV6-6 and TRBJ2-1; D unresolved. The CDR3 length is 14 residues. V was cut by 6 bases and J by 5 bases, with 14 bases left in between. Germline CDR1 is MNHNY and CDR2 is SVGAGI (reference sequence). The CDR3 sequence: CASRGSGQNNEQFF. CDR3 nucleotides: TGTGCCAGCAGGGGGTCGGGCCAAAACAATGAGCAGTTCTTC.